This paragraph reports one T cell receptor (beta chain). No cognate antigen has been identified for it. No much larger clone exists at a distance of one base, and base qualities are not known. Collaborating institutions collected whole blood in K2EDTA tubes following their own protocols. For TCRbeta analysis, collaborators shipped samples as frozen whole blood, isolated PBMCs, or DNA extracted from either of those sample types. These data come from a study of blood T cell repertoires in COVID-19 (dated by TCRdb to 2018 to 2020). About the full investigation: Samples covering the acute and convalescent phases of COVID-19 were provided by collaborators in the United States, Italy and Spain. The repertoires were released in a freely available public database meant as a resource for research on the immune response to SARS-CoV-2. Where available, HLA class I and class II types were taken from metadata supplied by the sample provider and were not determined by assay-based typing. The material from the prospective study consisted of cDNA or gDNA derived from T cells, B-cell-depleted T cells, or PBMCs. Samples were obtained from the ongoing ImmuneRACE study (first 160 participants) and from approximately 1,200 subjects provided by 6 global collaborators. Subjects who had been exposed to COVID-19, were actively infected with it, or had recovered from it provided the deeply sampled blood TCRbeta repertoires that made up the dataset. Nearly every sample came with metadata listing a de-identified subject ID, COVID-19 status, age in years and sex. The research as a whole found: The amount of clinical and demographic metadata varied by source and participant and was provided uncurated.

Its CDR3 holds 14 amino acids, cysteine through phenylalanine. Of all the DNA, just the CDR3 is kept, 42 bases in frame from base 1. The germline V gene (reference sequence) yields LGHDT for CDR1 and YNNKEL for CDR2. V and J are truncated by 4 bases and 1 base respectively, leaving an intervening sequence of 10 bases. TCRbeta CDR3 regions were amplified from genomic DNA by means of the immunoSEQ Assay, a bias-controlled multiplex PCR. Per the authors' processing: Nucleated cell counts per sample were estimated from amplification of reference gene primers within the assay. To quantify the absolute abundance of each unique TCRbeta CDR3 rearrangement, sequence reads were collapsed and filtered. For each sample, productive Simpson clonality was calculated as the square root of Simpson's diversity index over productive rearrangements. TCRdb re-hosts the immuneACCESS table, in-frame sequences only. Its copies lack some clones; in the studies checked, an unresolved V gene accounts for under half of them, and the cause for the rest is not known. The DNA gave D and trimming, while V, J and clone size come from that table. Within this sample are around 46,000 clones, with about 77% of them counted one time only. In total, the top ten clones hold around 20% of the sample.

The sequence joins TRBV3-1 (or the pseudogene TRBV3-2) to TRBJ1-1; a tentative D call is TRBD1 (5 bases match). The source is a human donor with active or convalescent COVID-19. The donor label of this sample is uncertain. The sequencing sample was made of peripheral blood. The CDR3 in this case is CASSLSTGNTEAFF. The DNA is as follows: TGTGCCAGCAGCCTCAGCACAGGGAACACTGAAGCTTTCTTT.